These 32 T cell receptor beta chains were sequenced from one sample in a study of cytomegalovirus exposure and HLA in healthy donors. The PCR contained 60 Vbeta and 13 Jbeta primers. Clones were read by immunoSEQ multiplex PCR, and TCRdb kept only the in-frame ones, dropping some. Of 75,000 to 100,000 clones listed, approximately 74% are singletons. Sequencing input: PBMCs. These receptors were obtained from a woman in her 70s in good health and CMV-seropositive.

This chain connects TRBV19 to TRBJ2-2; possibly TRBD2 for D (5 bases). The germline V gene encodes CDR1 LNHDA and CDR2 SQIVND (reference sequence). The CDR3 has 14 amino acids. V was pared by 5 bases and J by 4 bases, with 11 bases between. This CDR3 reads CASSPGGFTGELFF. For the CDR3, the DNA is TGTGCCAGTAGTCCGGGCGGGTTCACCGGGGAGCTGTTTTTT.

The V and J genes are TRBV5-6 and TRBJ1-5; possible D gene TRBD1, 5 bases. The CDR3 is 15 amino acids. The V end was cut by 3 bases, the J end by 9 bases, with 19 bases between. CDR1 is SGHDT, CDR2 YYEEEE, per germline. This CDR3 is CASSSKGVVSMPQHF. The CDR3 nucleotides read TGTGCCAGCAGCTCCAAAGGGGTCGTTTCTATGCCCCAGCATTTT. Together with reference TRBV5-6 and TRBJ1-5, the CDR3 gives the full variable domain: DAGVTQSPTHLIKTRGQQVTLRCSPKSGHDTVSWYQQALGQGPQFIFQYYEEEERQRGNFPDRFSGHQFPNYSSELNVNALLLGDSALYLCASSSKGVVSMPQHFGDGTRLSIL.

There are a few counts of this clone. The rearrangement uses TRBV6-5 and TRBJ2-4, with D possibly matching TRBD1 (5 bases). Germline V gene data show CDR1 as MNHEY and CDR2 as SVGAGI. Trimming stripped 3 bases from V and 7 bases from J, with 10 bases between. The CDR3 contains 13 residues. The CDR3 loop reads CASSYEPGNIQYF. The CDR3 DNA reads TGTGCCAGCAGTTATGAGCCAGGGAACATTCAGTACTTC.

This clone occurred a few times. V usage is TRBV9 and J usage is TRBJ1-1; D might be TRBD1 (5 bases). The germline V and J ends were trimmed by 3 bases and 4 bases, with 10 bases remaining between them. Germline values: CDR1 SGDLS, CDR2 YYNGEE. The length of the CDR3 is 13 residues. The CDR3 DNA reads as TGTGCCAGCAGCGAGCAGGGTTTCACTGAAGCTTTCTTT. Encoded protein: CASSEQGFTEAFF.

The gene calls are TRBV9 and TRBJ2-3; TRBD2 is a possible D gene (5 bases). CDR1 SGDLS and CDR2 YYNGEE come from the germline V gene. The CDR3 consists of 14 residues. Trimming left V 3 bases short and J 0 bases short, with 8 bases between. The CDR3: CASSAGESTDTQYF. The CDR3 coding sequence is TGTGCCAGCAGCGCCGGGGAAAGCACAGATACGCAGTATTTT.

The chain recombines TRBV28 with TRBJ1-3; TRBD1 matches 7 bases. Per the germline V gene, CDR1 is MDHEN and CDR2 is SYDVKM. The V segment lost 6 bases and the J segment 0 bases; nucleotides outside the gene matches: 8. This CDR3 comprises 16 residues. DNA for the CDR3: TGTGCCAGCAGATCAACAGGGGTTGGCTCTGGAAACACCATATATTTT. It specifies CASRSTGVGSGNTIYF.

The rearrangement joins TRBV19 to TRBJ2-3, with 11 bases aligning to TRBD2. The V segment lost 5 bases and the J segment 2 bases; nucleotides outside the gene matches: 6. The CDR3 length is 16 residues. Germline-derived CDR1 and CDR2 are LNHDA and SQIVND (reference sequence). CDR3 residues: CASSSLAGAITDTQYF. The DNA of the CDR3 is TGTGCCAGTAGTTCACTAGCGGGGGCCATCACAGATACGCAGTATTTT.

The rearrangement links TRBV28 to TRBJ2-7; the D gene is possibly TRBD1 (6 bases). V was shortened by 7 bases and J by 1 base, with 23 bases between the two germline ends. There are 17 residues in the CDR3. Germline assignment: CDR1 MDHEN and CDR2 SYDVKM. This chain's CDR3 is CASTPSGTYTSSYEQYF. The CDR3 DNA is TGTGCCAGCACCCCCTCCGGGACATATACCTCGTCCTACGAGCAGTACTTC.

The chain has TRBV28 and TRBJ1-5; TRBD1 matches at 10 bases. There are 15 residues in the CDR3. With 4 bases clipped from V and 6 bases from J, the junction kept 6 bases outside the gene matches. Germline-derived CDR1 and CDR2 are MDHEN and SYDVKM. The CDR3 DNA follows: TGTGCCAGCAGTTGGTCCGGGACAGGGGTTCAGCCCCAGCATTTT. Protein product: CASSWSGTGVQPQHF.

Only a few counts were recorded for this clone. The rearrangement joins TRBV29-1 to TRBJ2-1, with D maybe TRBD2 (6 bases). In germline, CDR1 is SQVTM, CDR2 ANQGSEA. Trimming pared 2 bases from V and 9 bases from J, leaving 11 bases between. The length of the CDR3 is 12 residues. The CDR3: CSVELGGSEQFF. The CDR3 DNA follows: TGCAGCGTTGAATTGGGGGGAAGTGAGCAGTTCTTC.

This chain uses TRBV5-1 with TRBJ1-2; TRBD1 aligns across 9 bases. The CDR3 loop spans 14 amino acids. The V gene's germline CDR1 is SGHRS and CDR2 YFSETQ. The V segment lost 5 bases and the J segment 3 bases; nucleotides outside the gene matches: 5. This CDR3 is CASRQGAHDYGYTF. CDR3 bases: TGCGCCAGCAGACAGGGGGCGCATGACTATGGCTACACCTTC.

The rearrangement links TRBV7-2 to TRBJ2-7; D is possibly TRBD2 (5 bases). The CDR3 is made up of 13 amino acids. V was cut by 5 bases and J by 12 bases, with 20 bases left in between. Germline V lookup: CDR1 SGHTA, CDR2 FQGNSA. Here the CDR3 reads CASSPLGTGYRYF. The CDR3 bases are TGTGCCAGCAGCCCATTAGGAACGGGGTACCGGTACTTC.

The V and J genes are TRBV7-8 and TRBJ2-7; 10 bases agree with TRBD2. Germline trimming cut 2 bases from V and 0 bases from J; bases unmatched to any gene: 4. This CDR3 has 16 amino acids. In germline, CDR1 is SGHVS, CDR2 FQNEAQ. The CDR3 DNA sequence: TGTGCCAGCAGCTTACAAGGGACTAGCGCCTCCTACGAGCAGTACTTC. Translation gives CASSLQGTSASYEQYF. The full variable domain, its missing parts supplied by reference TRBV7-8 and TRBJ2-7, is GAGVSQSPRYKVAKRGQDVALRCDPISGHVSLFWYQQALGQGPEFLTYFQNEAQLDKSGLPSDRFFAERPEGSVSTLKIQRTQQEDSAVYLCASSLQGTSASYEQYFGPGTRLTVT.

V is TRBV4-2 and J is TRBJ2-1, with 8 bases lining up with TRBD2. Germline CDR1 reads LGHNA; CDR2 reads YNFKEQ. With 6 bases clipped from V and 2 bases from J, the junction kept 6 bases outside the gene matches. The CDR3 runs to 15 residues. Here the CDR3 DNA reads TGTGCCAGCAGGAGCGGGGGCCAAACCTACAATGAGCAGTTCTTC. Protein product: CASRSGGQTYNEQFF.

This clone was counted between two and nine times. This chain joins TRBV5-4 and TRBJ2-7, with 11 bases fitting TRBD2. There are 15 residues in the CDR3. Losses at the gene ends were 0 bases for V and 2 bases for J; bases not matched to a gene: 1. Germline V gene lookup returns CDR1 SGHNT and CDR2 YYREEE (reference sequence). The CDR3 protein is CASSLGLAGTYEQYF. The CDR3 region has the DNA TGTGCCAGCAGCTTGGGACTAGCGGGGACCTACGAGCAGTACTTC.

This clone has a single count. The chain employs TRBV5-1 and TRBJ2-7; D might be TRBD1 (5 bases). The CDR3 is 13 residues long. The V gene lost 4 bases and the J gene lost 2 bases, with 10 bases spanning the gap. Per the germline V gene, CDR1 is SGHRS and CDR2 is YFSETQ. Here the CDR3 reads CASSRQDTYEQYF. The CDR3, as DNA: TGCGCCAGCAGCAGGCAGGACACCTACGAGCAGTACTTC.

The chain has TRBV28 and TRBJ2-1; D possibly corresponds to TRBD1 (5 bases). The CDR3 is 13 amino acids. Between the trimmed V and J ends, which lost 6 bases and 7 bases, there was a span of 13 bases. The V gene's germline CDR1 is MDHEN and CDR2 SYDVKM. CDR3 sequence reads: CASRWGAQNEQFF. Here the CDR3 DNA reads TGTGCCAGCAGATGGGGCGCGCAAAATGAGCAGTTCTTC.

This chain connects TRBV19 to TRBJ2-7; 10 bases are shared with TRBD1. CDR1 is LNHDA and CDR2 is SQIVND in the germline V gene (reference sequence). The CDR3 is 13 residues long. Losses at the gene ends were 5 bases for V and 7 bases for J; bases not matched to a gene: 5. The CDR3 DNA reads as TGTGCCAGTAGTTCTGGGGACAGGGGTGAGCAGTACTTC. It specifies CASSSGDRGEQYF.

The rearrangement joins TRBV5-6 to TRBJ2-7; 7 bases map to TRBD1. The trim removed 4 bases at V and 0 bases at J, leaving 10 bases unmatched. The V gene's germline CDR1 is SGHDT and CDR2 YYEEEE. There are 16 residues in the CDR3. CDR3 region: CASSPPGDRVSYEQYF. In nucleotides, the CDR3 is TGTGCCAGCAGCCCCCCCGGTGACAGGGTCTCCTACGAGCAGTACTTC.

This chain uses TRBV7-2 with TRBJ2-7; 7 bases map to TRBD1. The CDR3 sequence is 14 residues long. CDR1 and CDR2 (germline): SGHTA, FQGNSA. V shed 2 bases and J 1 base; nucleotides not matched to a gene: 2. CDR3 coding DNA: TGTGCCAGCAGCTTATCGGACAGGTCCTACGAGCAGTACTTC. As protein: CASSLSDRSYEQYF.

The CDR3 reads CASSLGQIKAVQYF. CDR3 sequence (DNA): TGCGCCAGCAGCTTAGGACAGATTAAGGCGGTTCAGTACTTC. This chain uses TRBV5-1 with TRBJ2-4; D is possibly TRBD1 (6 bases). V dropped 2 bases and J dropped 11 bases, with 17 bases sitting between them. The CDR3 is 14 amino acids. Germline CDR1 is SGHRS and CDR2 is YFSETQ.

This chain joins TRBV2 and TRBJ1-4; D not certain. V lost 4 bases and J 8 bases, leaving 11 bases between the germline ends. The CDR3 sequence is 13 residues long. The germline gives CDR1 SNHLY, CDR2 FYNNEI. DNA for the CDR3: TGTGCCAGCAGTGTATCGAACCAGGAAAAACTGTTTTTT. Translation: CASSVSNQEKLFF. Looking up the rest from reference TRBV2 and TRBJ1-4 gives the full variable domain: EPEVTQTPSHQVTQMGQEVILRCVPISNHLYFYWYRQILGQKVEFLVSFYNNEISEKSEIFDDQFSVERPDGSNFTLKIRSTKLEDSAMYFCASSVSNQEKLFFGSGTQLSVL.

The chain is built from TRBV11-2 and TRBJ2-7; a weak D match, TRBD1 (6 bases). Germline assignment: CDR1 SGHAT and CDR2 FQNNGV. CDR3 length: 12 residues. The V end lost 6 bases, the J end lost 5 bases, and 11 bases lay between the germline ends. CDR3: CASRPPGDEQYF. The CDR3 region has the DNA TGTGCCAGCAGGCCACCAGGGGACGAGCAGTACTTC.

The chain joins TRBV18 to TRBJ2-7; 12 nucleotides line up with TRBD2. Germline values: CDR1 KGHSH, CDR2 LQKENI. Unmatched junction bases numbered 7, after V lost 6 bases and J lost 7 bases. CDR3 length equals 14 residues. The chain's CDR3 is CASSSTSGGGEQYF. The CDR3 DNA reads TGTGCCAGCTCGTCGACTAGCGGGGGAGGTGAGCAGTACTTC.

The rearrangement uses TRBV27 and TRBJ2-5; the D gene is possibly TRBD2 (6 bases). Trimming cost V 4 bases and J 3 bases, with 24 bases left between them. The length of the CDR3 is 18 residues. Germline V lookup: CDR1 MNHEY, CDR2 SMNVEV (reference sequence). The CDR3 DNA reads TGTGCCAGCAGTTGGGCGCGGGGAGAGGACCTCCCGAAAGAGACCCAGTACTTC. It yields the protein CASSWARGEDLPKETQYF.

CDR3 region: CASSQGTGDKAFF. As DNA, the CDR3 is TGTGCCAGCAGCCAAGGGACAGGGGATAAAGCTTTCTTT. V is TRBV14 and J is TRBJ1-1; 9 nucleotides match TRBD1. Per germline, CDR1 SGHDN and CDR2 FVKESK. Unmatched junction bases numbered 3, after V lost 1 base and J lost 9 bases. The CDR3 totals 13 residues. The whole variable domain, remainder taken from reference TRBV14 and TRBJ1-1, is EAGVTQFPSHSVIEKGQTVTLRCDPISGHDNLYWYRRVMGKEIKFLLHFVKESKQDESGMPNNRFLAERTGGTYSTLKVQPAELEDSGVYFCASSQGTGDKAFFGQGTRLTVV.

The chain has TRBV28 and TRBJ2-3, with TRBD1 as a possible D gene (6 bases). The CDR3 covers 16 residues. V was trimmed by 6 bases and J by 0 bases, leaving 16 bases between them. Germline V gene lookup returns CDR1 MDHEN and CDR2 SYDVKM. This CDR3 reads CASRRTNRVSTDTQYF. The CDR3 DNA reads as TGTGCCAGCAGACGCACAAACAGGGTTAGCACAGATACGCAGTATTTT.

This chain uses TRBV4-3 with TRBJ1-5; no reliable D call. Germline-derived CDR1 and CDR2 are LGHNA and YSLEER. The CDR3 is 13 residues long. Trimming shortened V by 4 bases and J by 6 bases, and 10 bases separated the two germline ends. The CDR3 reads CASSLHRSQPQHF. The CDR3 coding sequence is TGCGCCAGCAGCCTCCACCGGAGTCAGCCCCAGCATTTT.

The rearrangement links TRBV5-1 to TRBJ2-1; D gene ambiguous. In germline, CDR1 is SGHRS, CDR2 YFSETQ. V lost 5 bases to trimming and J lost 0 bases, with 15 bases between them. CDR3 size: 16 residues. CDR3 in amino acids: CASSLRRVGSYNEQFF. CDR3 in DNA: TGCGCCAGCAGTCTCCGACGGGTAGGCTCCTACAATGAGCAGTTCTTC.

The chain has TRBV5-1 and TRBJ1-1; 10 bases map to TRBD1. There are 15 residues in the CDR3. Germline V gives CDR1 SGHRS, CDR2 YFSETQ. The ends lost 4 bases at V and 4 bases at J; junction bases unmatched: 7. The CDR3 DNA sequence: TGCGCCAGCAGCCGTTCGACAGGGGGCGGCACTGAAGCTTTCTTT. Its protein product is CASSRSTGGGTEAFF.

This clone was seen once. V usage is TRBV4-2 and J usage is TRBJ2-3, with D possibly being TRBD1 (5 bases). Germline V gene lookup returns CDR1 LGHNA and CDR2 YNFKEQ. V gave up 0 bases and J gave up 0 bases, with 13 bases separating them. CDR3 size: 17 residues. CDR3 sequence: CASSQDFPGRSTDTQYF. As DNA, the CDR3 is TGTGCCAGCAGCCAAGACTTTCCAGGGCGAAGCACAGATACGCAGTATTTT.

Only one count was recorded for this clone. The V and J genes are TRBV7-2 and TRBJ2-1, with 13 bases aligning to TRBD2. The germline gives CDR1 SGHTA, CDR2 FQGNSA. V gave up 3 bases and J gave up 10 bases; unmatched junction bases: 6. The CDR3 loop spans 15 amino acids. The CDR3 spells CASSFTSGGEREQFF. The CDR3 DNA reads TGTGCCAGCAGCTTTACTAGCGGGGGGGAGAGGGAGCAGTTCTTC. The variable domain in full, with the rest retrieved from reference TRBV7-2 and TRBJ2-1, is GAGVSQSPSNKVTEKGKDVELRCDPISGHTALYWYRQSLGQGLEFLIYFQGNSAPDKSGLPSDRFSAERTGGSVSTLTIQRTQQEDSAVYLCASSFTSGGEREQFFGPGTRLTVL.